These 6 T cell receptor beta chains share one sample of origin, sequenced in a study of immune characterization of retroperitoneal liposarcoma. In TCRdb, the PCR reads were re-called with MiXCR into one record per CDR3 protein. The repertoire consists of fewer than 3,000 distinct CDR3 sequences, with 47% occurring once and the leading ten covering over 40%. The source material was tumor tissue. The receptors derive from a male donor with retroperitoneal liposarcoma.

In this sample, this clonotype turned up a few times. V and J are TRBV6-1 and TRBJ1-1; D is unclear. V was trimmed by 1 base and J by 4 bases, leaving 16 bases between them. Germline CDR1 and CDR2: MNHNS and SASEGT. The CDR3 contains 16 residues. CDR3 DNA: TGTGCCAGCAGTGAAGGGTGGTTAGGAGTTGCCACTGAAGCTTTCTTT. It translates to CASSEGWLGVATEAFF.

In this sample, this clonotype turned up a few times. The chain couples TRBV6-1 to TRBJ2-1, with 13 bases identical to TRBD2. Germline V gives CDR1 MNHNS, CDR2 SASEGT. This CDR3 contains 16 residues. Trimming at V came to 6 bases and at J to 2 bases, leaving 4 bases not matched to a gene. CDR3 sequence reads: CASRLGLAGAYNEQFF. CDR3 sequence (DNA): TGTGCCAGCAGACTAGGACTAGCGGGGGCCTACAATGAGCAGTTCTTC.

This clonotype is labeled medium-sized. The chain employs TRBV6-1 and TRBJ2-3; D remains ambiguous. Germline V lookup: CDR1 MNHNS, CDR2 SASEGT. The CDR3 loop spans 14 amino acids. Trimming left V 11 bases short and J 3 bases short, with 18 bases between. The CDR3 sequence: CAVSGGSRTDTQYF. DNA for the CDR3: TGTGCCGTCTCAGGCGGAAGTAGAACAGATACGCAGTATTTT.

The chain carries TRBV6-1 and TRBJ2-1, with 8 positions matching TRBD1. This CDR3 contains 16 residues. Germline V lookup: CDR1 MNHNS, CDR2 SASEGT. V shed 6 bases and J 1 base; nucleotides not matched to a gene: 8. The CDR3 is CASSIQGAGSYNEQFF. Here the CDR3 DNA reads TGTGCCAGCAGCATTCAGGGGGCGGGGTCCTACAATGAGCAGTTCTTC.

This chain links TRBV7-8 with TRBJ1-4, with D maybe TRBD1 (6 bases). The V gene lost 1 base and the J gene lost 3 bases, with 18 bases spanning the gap. The CDR3 spans 18 residues. CDR1 SGHVS and CDR2 FQNEAQ come from the germline V gene. In DNA, the CDR3 is TGTGCCAGCAGCTTAGTAGGAGGGGGAAAGGATTCTAATGAAAAACTGTTTTTT. This gives the protein CASSLVGGGKDSNEKLFF. Supplemented by reference TRBV7-8 and TRBJ1-4, the full variable domain reads GAGVSQSPRYKVAKRGQDVALRCDPISGHVSLFWYQQALGQGPEFLTYFQNEAQLDKSGLPSDRFFAERPEGSVSTLKIQRTQQEDSAVYLCASSLVGGGKDSNEKLFFGSGTQLSVL.

V and J are TRBV6-1 and TRBJ2-3; 10 nucleotides align to TRBD2. This CDR3 has 15 residues. With 6 bases clipped from V and 4 bases from J, the junction kept 7 bases outside the gene matches. From germline, CDR1 is MNHNS and CDR2 SASEGT. The CDR3 nucleotides read TGTGCCAGCAGCCCCCTAGCGGGAGAGCCAGATACGCAGTATTTT. This gives the protein CASSPLAGEPDTQYF.